Below are 27 T cell receptor beta chains sequenced from a single sample in a study of sequential checkpoint blockade in melanoma. Treatment meaning: randomized to nivolumab then ipilimumab (arm A) or the reverse (arm B). Assay: immunoSEQ multiplex PCR; the TCRdb copy retains only in-frame clones and omits some. The top ten clones hold about a sixth of a sample with more than 9,000 clones, roughly 77% of them seen once. Sequenced here: CD8+ T cells sorted from blood (inferred from file names), sampled from a patient given nivolumab and ipilimumab in sequence. The source of these receptors is a human donor with melanoma.

J is TRBJ1-1 and V is TRBV13; D unclear. V was trimmed by 5 bases and J by 2 bases, leaving 12 bases between them. This CDR3 has 14 residues. Germline values: CDR1 PRHDT, CDR2 FYEKMQ (reference sequence). CDR3 protein: CASSQPLRNTEAFF. The CDR3 nucleotides read TGTGCCAGCAGCCAACCCTTGAGAAACACTGAAGCTTTCTTT.

The chain has TRBV6-5 and TRBJ2-7; the D is unclear. Germline CDR1 and CDR2: MNHEY and SVGAGI. The CDR3 runs to 12 residues. Trimming took off 5 bases at V and 3 bases at J, with 8 bases between the two ends. The CDR3 loop reads CASSQDFYEQYF. As DNA, the CDR3 is TGTGCCAGCAGTCAGGATTTCTACGAGCAGTACTTC.

J is TRBJ1-2 and V is TRBV6-5; 7 nucleotides align to TRBD1. Germline V gene lookup returns CDR1 MNHEY and CDR2 SVGAGI. With 2 bases clipped from V and 3 bases from J, the junction kept 6 bases outside the gene matches. The CDR3 is made up of 15 amino acids. The CDR3 loop reads CASSYDRQGYYGYTF. The CDR3 DNA reads as TGTGCCAGCAGTTACGACAGACAGGGTTACTATGGCTACACCTTC.

This chain links TRBV9 with TRBJ2-1; 7 nucleotides align to TRBD2. This CDR3 has 15 residues. Trimming took 4 bases from V and 3 from J; bases not matched to a gene: 7. CDR1 SGDLS and CDR2 YYNGEE come from the germline V gene. CDR3 loop: CASSRVGGVYNEQFF. The CDR3 DNA reads as TGTGCCAGCAGCCGGGTGGGGGGGGTCTACAATGAGCAGTTCTTC.

The chain joins TRBV2 to TRBJ1-1, with D unclear. Germline V gene data show CDR1 as SNHLY and CDR2 as FYNNEI. Trimming shortened V by 6 bases and J by 1 base, and 6 bases separated the two germline ends. The CDR3 is made up of 12 amino acids. This CDR3 is CASRDSNTEAFF. CDR3 DNA: TGTGCCAGCAGGGACTCGAACACTGAAGCTTTCTTT.

For this clone: The same CDR3 is also encoded by other DNA sequences in this sample. The J gene is TRBJ2-3, the V gene TRBV7-9; D is possibly TRBD2 (6 bases). This CDR3 region has 15 residues. Per germline, CDR1 SEHNR and CDR2 FQNEAQ (reference sequence). Trimming pared 5 bases from V and 0 bases from J, leaving 12 bases between. In DNA, the CDR3 is TGTGCCAGCAGCCCTCCGGGAGTGAGCACAGATACGCAGTATTTT. It specifies CASSPPGVSTDTQYF. The complete variable domain, with remaining parts taken from reference TRBV7-9 and TRBJ2-3, reads DTGVSQNPRHKITKRGQNVTFRCDPISEHNRLYWYRQTLGQGPEFLTYFQNEAQLEKSRLLSDRFSAERPKGSFSTLEIQRTEQGDSAMYLCASSPPGVSTDTQYFGPGTRLTVL.

This sequence joins TRBV11-2 and TRBJ2-7, with a tentative D call TRBD1 (6 bases). Germline V lookup: CDR1 SGHAT, CDR2 FQNNGV. The CDR3 spans 13 residues. Deletions cut 6 bases from V and 2 bases from J, with 11 bases between. CDR3 region: CASRRDTTYEQYF. CDR3 bases: TGTGCCAGCAGAAGGGACACCACCTACGAGCAGTACTTC.

The V and J genes are TRBV7-8 and TRBJ1-5, with D possibly being TRBD1 (5 bases). Looked up from germline, CDR1 is SGHVS and CDR2 is FQNEAQ. The CDR3 loop spans 16 amino acids. V lost 0 bases and J 0 bases, leaving 9 bases between the germline ends. CDR3 sequence: CASSLAWGSSNQPQHF. CDR3 bases: TGTGCCAGCAGCTTAGCGTGGGGCAGTAGCAATCAGCCCCAGCATTTT.

This clone has just a few counts. This chain connects TRBV7-9 to TRBJ2-7; TRBD1 matches at 8 bases. After removal of 5 bases from V and 4 bases from J, the junction contained 10 bases not matched to a gene. The CDR3 spans 15 residues. Germline V gene data show CDR1 as SEHNR and CDR2 as FQNEAQ (reference sequence). The CDR3: CASSQDGQGYYEQYF. DNA of the CDR3: TGTGCCAGCAGCCAAGATGGACAGGGTTATTACGAGCAGTACTTC.

The V and J genes are TRBV5-6 and TRBJ2-7, with 8 positions matching TRBD2. CDR3 length: 14 residues. Unmatched junction bases numbered 6, after V lost 0 bases and J lost 7 bases. Germline values: CDR1 SGHDT, CDR2 YYEEEE. The CDR3 here is CASSLASGSKEQYF. CDR3 nucleotide sequence: TGTGCCAGCAGCTTGGCCAGCGGGAGCAAGGAGCAGTACTTC.

The V call is TRBV7-3, the J call TRBJ2-3; 8 bases align to TRBD2. CDR3 length equals 14 residues. Looked up from germline, CDR1 is SGHTA and CDR2 is FQGTGA. The V gene end was trimmed by 4 bases and the J gene end by 3 bases; junction bases not matched to a gene: 3. Here the CDR3 DNA reads TGTGCCAGCAGCTCCGGGGGGGCTACAGATACGCAGTATTTT. Its protein product is CASSSGGATDTQYF.

CDR3 sequence reads: CASSYAARQETQYF. The CDR3 DNA sequence: TGTGCCAGCAGTTACGCGGCCCGGCAAGAGACCCAGTACTTC. This sequence joins TRBV6-5 and TRBJ2-5, with D uncertain. This CDR3 has 14 residues. V dropped 2 bases and J dropped 2 bases, with 9 bases sitting between them. CDR1 is MNHEY and CDR2 is SVGAGI in the germline V gene.

The CDR3 nucleotides read TGTGCCAGCAGTCTCCCTACCGAAAGCGGGAGGGGTTGGAGGGATACGCAGTATTTT. Protein: CASSLPTESGRGWRDTQYF. V gene TRBV28 combines with J gene TRBJ2-3; 10 bases fit TRBD2. This CDR3 comprises 19 residues. Germline lookup yields CDR1 MDHEN and CDR2 SYDVKM. V gave up 5 bases and J gave up 6 bases; unmatched junction bases: 20.

This chain connects TRBV21-1 to TRBJ1-6. TRBV21-1 is a pseudogene locus. This CDR3 comprises 18 residues. The chain's CDR3 is CASSKEEGRSSYNSPLHF. The CDR3, as DNA: TGTGCCAGCAGCAAAGAGGAGGGCCGGAGCTCCTATAATTCACCCCTCCACTTT.

The V and J genes are TRBV29-1 and TRBJ1-1; D is unclear. The CDR3 totals 11 residues. CDR1 is SQVTM, CDR2 ANQGSEA, per germline. V was cut by 3 bases and J by 7 bases, with 9 bases left in between. The CDR3 DNA reads TGCAGCGTTGAGAACAGCCTTGAAGCTTTCTTT. It translates to CSVENSLEAFF. Full variable domain (rest looked up from reference TRBV29-1 and TRBJ1-1): SAVISQKPSRDICQRGTSLTIQCQVDSQVTMMFWYRQQPGQSLTLIATANQGSEATYESGFVIDKFPISRPNLTFSTLTVSNMSPEDSSIYLCSVENSLEAFFGQGTRLTVV.

This chain connects TRBV5-6 to TRBJ1-1; tentative D call: TRBD1 (6 bases). Trimming took 7 bases from V and 3 from J, leaving 13 bases between them. This CDR3 has 13 residues. Germline CDR1 reads SGHDT; CDR2 reads YYEEEE. The CDR3 DNA sequence: TGTGCCAGCTCCGCTCAGGGGTACACTGAAGCTTTCTTT. It encodes CASSAQGYTEAFF.

Concerning this clone: Other DNA sequences in the sample encode the same CDR3. The chain has TRBV7-9 and TRBJ2-3; TRBD2 matches at 7 bases. CDR1 is SEHNR, CDR2 FQNEAQ, per germline (reference sequence). This CDR3 spans 15 amino acids. V lost 5 bases, J lost 0 bases, and 5 bases stayed unmatched. CDR3 DNA sequence: TGTGCCAGCAGCCCCGGGGGGATTAGCACAGATACGCAGTATTTT. It yields the protein CASSPGGISTDTQYF.

The gene calls are TRBV18 and TRBJ1-2; 8 bases map to TRBD1. V lost 2 bases, J lost 3 bases, and 5 bases stayed unmatched. Germline loops: CDR1 KGHSH, CDR2 LQKENI. The CDR3 extends over 15 amino acids. The CDR3 loop is CASSPTDRVDYGYTF. Written as DNA, the CDR3 is TGTGCCAGCTCACCAACGGACAGGGTCGACTATGGCTACACCTTC.

The chain links TRBV19 to TRBJ2-5, with D maybe TRBD1 (5 bases). V gave up 5 bases and J gave up 5 bases, with 18 bases separating them. The CDR3 loop spans 15 amino acids. Looked up from germline, CDR1 is LNHDA and CDR2 is SQIVND (reference sequence). This CDR3 is CASSVLGRVGETQYF. CDR3 coding DNA: TGTGCCAGTAGTGTTTTAGGCAGGGTCGGTGAGACCCAGTACTTC.

This rearrangement joins TRBV13 to TRBJ1-1, with 7 positions matching TRBD1. CDR1 is PRHDT, CDR2 FYEKMQ, per germline (reference sequence). J lost 1 base, V lost 2 bases, and 7 bases had no gene match. This CDR3 has 16 amino acids. The DNA of the CDR3 is TGTGCCAGCAGCTTATTAACCGGGACAGCGAACACTGAAGCTTTCTTT. Translating it yields CASSLLTGTANTEAFF.

This clone is labeled as large. J is TRBJ1-1 and V is TRBV6-4, with D possibly matching TRBD1 (5 bases). V was pared by 4 bases and J by 1 base, with 10 bases between. The CDR3 length is 14 residues. Germline lookup yields CDR1 MRHNA and CDR2 SNTAGT. The CDR3 DNA is TGTGCCAGCAGTGTTGGGGGGGGGAACACTGAAGCTTTCTTT. It yields the protein CASSVGGGNTEAFF.

As regards this clone: Other DNA sequences from this sample encode an identical CDR3 as well. V and J are TRBV13 and TRBJ2-2; TRBD2 agrees at 11 bases. Germline V gene data show CDR1 as PRHDT and CDR2 as FYEKMQ (reference sequence). With V trimmed by 4 bases and J by 6 bases, 1 base remained unmatched. The CDR3 runs to 14 residues. The CDR3 is CASSSGLAAGELFF. CDR3 in DNA: TGTGCCAGCAGCTCGGGACTAGCGGCCGGGGAGCTGTTTTTT.

The chain is built from TRBV28 and TRBJ2-5; 9 bases are shared with TRBD2. The V and J ends lost 4 bases and 5 bases, in that order; junction bases with no gene match: 8. Germline-derived CDR1 and CDR2 are MDHEN and SYDVKM. The CDR3 spans 15 residues. The CDR3 DNA is TGTGCCAGCAGTTACTTAGCGGGAGCCTCGGAGACCCAGTACTTC. Translating gives CASSYLAGASETQYF.

The DNA for the CDR3 is TGTGCCAGCAGCACCAATAATGGGGGGGCCTTGCACGAGCAGTACTTC. Encoded protein: CASSTNNGGALHEQYF. J is TRBJ2-7 and V is TRBV7-9; TRBD2 might be the D (7 bases). Germline V lookup: CDR1 SEHNR, CDR2 FQNEAQ (reference sequence). The CDR3 has 16 amino acids. V was clipped by 5 bases and J by 5 bases, with 22 bases between them. The whole variable domain, filled in from reference TRBV7-9 and TRBJ2-7, reads DTGVSQNPRHKITKRGQNVTFRCDPISEHNRLYWYRQTLGQGPEFLTYFQNEAQLEKSRLLSDRFSAERPKGSFSTLEIQRTEQGDSAMYLCASSTNNGGALHEQYFGPGTRLTVT.

In this sample, this clone turned up a few times. The J gene is TRBJ2-1, the V gene TRBV6-1; 9 bases match TRBD1. This CDR3 region has 15 residues. The V and J ends lost 4 bases and 4 bases, in that order; junction bases with no gene match: 5. Germline CDR1 MNHNS, CDR2 SASEGT. CDR3 loop: CASSVGTGFYNEQFF. The DNA of the CDR3 is TGTGCCAGCAGTGTCGGGACAGGGTTTTACAATGAGCAGTTCTTC.

The CDR3 region is CASSSLQGTDTQYF. DNA of the CDR3: TGTGCCAGCAGCTCCCTACAGGGCACAGATACGCAGTATTTT. The chain joins TRBV9 to TRBJ2-3, with D possibly matching TRBD1 (5 bases). The germline CDR1 and CDR2 sequences are SGDLS and YYNGEE. The CDR3 has 14 residues. Trimming took 4 bases from V and 1 from J, leaving 10 bases between them.

In this sample, this clone turned up a few times. V and J are TRBV19 and TRBJ2-1, with D uncertain. CDR3 size: 14 residues. V was cut by 3 bases and J by 0 bases, with 6 bases left in between. Looked up from germline, CDR1 is LNHDA and CDR2 is SQIVND (reference sequence). The chain's CDR3 is CASSIKSSYNEQFF. The CDR3, as DNA: TGTGCCAGTAGTATTAAGAGCTCCTACAATGAGCAGTTCTTC.